This T cell receptor (beta chain) was captured in a study of blood T cell repertoires in COVID-19. Study as a whole: Samples taken during acute and convalescent COVID-19 were collected in the United States, Italy and Spain.

Germline assignment: CDR1 SGDLS and CDR2 YYNGEE. CDR3 length: 13 amino acids. Trimming shortened V by 5 bases and J by 7 bases, and 15 bases separated the two germline ends. The authors' processing: Estimation of nucleated cell counts relied on the amplification of reference gene primers. Profiling relied on immunoSEQ multiplex PCR, and the TCRdb table lists in-frame clones only, not all of them. From that table come the V and J calls and clone size; the DNA was used to work out D and trimming. The table lists 200,000 to 300,000 clones, around nine tenths of them singletons, with over 0.8% in the top ten. One Seattle source followed patients from active infection through their disease course.

This receptor was identified in a man younger than 40 with COVID-19, enrolled during active disease. The chain carries TRBV9 and TRBJ1-2, with a weak D call TRBD1 (5 bases). Material: peripheral blood. The CDR3 DNA is TGTGCCAGCAGTCCAACGGGGGTCGCTGGCTACACCTTC. It yields the protein CASSPTGVAGYTF.